Listed below are T cell receptor beta chains from one sample, sequenced in a study of CD8+ T cells in alopecia areata. Produced via immunoSEQ multiplex PCR; TCRdb's table is partial and in-frame only. The profile shows about 180,000 clones, roughly 60% of them singletons. Material: CD4+ T cells sorted from blood, obtained at week 0. Receptor source: a human donor with alopecia areata. CDR3s include the opening cysteine and the closing phenylalanine or tryptophan. The D gene is left open where the match is weak. A clone size is listed for some rows: how often the clone was seen (once, few, many), or a class if it is expanded.

v_call	d_call	j_call	clone_size	cdr3_nt	cdr3_aa
TRBV21-1	-	TRBJ1-5	-	TGTGCCAGCAGCCCCCGCGCCGGGACAGCGAATCAGCCCCAGCATTTT	CASSPRAGTANQPQHF
TRBV6-5	-	TRBJ2-1	once	TGTGCCAGCAGTTACCGTCAGCCTCGGGGCAATGAGCAGTTCTTC	CASSYRQPRGNEQFF
TRBV30	-	TRBJ1-2	-	TGTGCCTGGAGTGCCGTTAAGGGCTACACCTTC	CAWSAVKGYTF
TRBV30	-	TRBJ2-7	-	TGTGCCTGGAGTCGGGAATACGAGCAGTACTTC	CAWSREYEQYF
TRBV11-2	-	TRBJ2-7	-	TGTGCCAGCAGCTTAGAGCGAATGAACGAGCAGTACTTC	CASSLERMNEQYF
TRBV7-9	-	TRBJ2-7	-	TGTGCCAGCAGTGGGGGCGTCAGATACGAGCAGTACTTC	CASSGGVRYEQYF
TRBV29-1	-	TRBJ1-1	-	TGCAGCGTTGGCCAGGGGTTAACGGTGAATTCTGAAGCTTTCTTT	CSVGQGLTVNSEAFF
TRBV10-3	-	TRBJ1-1	-	TGTGCCATCAACCAGGGGTTGGGCACTGAAGCTTTCTTT	CAINQGLGTEAFF
TRBV11-2	-	TRBJ2-7	-	TGTGCCAGCAGCACCGACAGCCACGAGCAGTACTTC	CASSTDSHEQYF
TRBV5-1	TRBD1	TRBJ2-7	-	TGCGCCAGCAGCTTGCAAGGACAGGCCTCCTACGAGCAGTACTTC	CASSLQGQASYEQYF
TRBV7-3	TRBD1	TRBJ1-6	-	TGTGCCAGCAGCCGGGGGACAGAAAATTCACCCCTCCACTTT	CASSRGTENSPLHF
TRBV7-2	-	TRBJ2-3	few	TGTGCCAGCAGATCCGGGATTAGCACAGATACGCAGTATTTT	CASRSGISTDTQYF
TRBV11-2	-	TRBJ1-1	-	TGTGCCAGCAGCTTATCGATGGGGGGAAGCACTGAAGCTTTCTTT	CASSLSMGGSTEAFF
TRBV6-1	-	TRBJ1-5	few	TGTGCCAGCAGTGACCGACAGTATCAGCCCCAGCATTTT	CASSDRQYQPQHF
TRBV27	TRBD1	TRBJ1-1	-	TGTGCCAGCAGTTCGGGACAGCTTATGAACACTGAAGCTTTCTTT	CASSSGQLMNTEAFF
TRBV29-1	-	TRBJ2-7	-	TGCAGCGTTCAAGACGGCTCCTACGAGCAGTACTTC	CSVQDGSYEQYF
TRBV5-1	-	TRBJ2-4	-	TGCGCCAGCAGCTTTACAGGAGCCAAAAACATTCAGTACTTC	CASSFTGAKNIQYF
TRBV5-1	TRBD2	TRBJ2-5	-	TGCGCCAGCAGCCGACCTAGCGGGGGAGGGGAGACCCAGTACTTC	CASSRPSGGGETQYF
TRBV4-3	-	TRBJ1-5	-	TGCGCCAGCAGCCAAGAAACAGGGAGTGGGGAGCATTTT	CASSQETGSGEHF
TRBV29-1	-	TRBJ2-1	-	TGCAGCGTTGGACTCGGTGACAATGAGCAGTTCTTC	CSVGLGDNEQFF
TRBV29-1	-	TRBJ2-7	-	TGCAGCGTTGCTGTCGTGGGGCAAAAGTACGAGCAGTACTTC	CSVAVVGQKYEQYF
TRBV2	-	TRBJ2-5	-	TGTGCCAGCAGTGATGTACAGGTCCAAGAGACCCAGTACTTC	CASSDVQVQETQYF
TRBV29-1	TRBD1	TRBJ1-2	-	TGCAGCGTTGAAGTAACAGGGGGCTATGGCTACACCTTC	CSVEVTGGYGYTF
TRBV7-2	-	TRBJ1-1	few	TGTGCCAGCACCGGGAGGGTGGAACGTGAAGCTTTCTTT	CASTGRVEREAFF
TRBV6-6	-	TRBJ2-7	-	TGTGCCAGCAGTGCCGGGACCTCCTACGAGCAGTACTTC	CASSAGTSYEQYF
TRBV5-1	TRBD1	TRBJ2-7	-	TGCGCCAGCAGCGGGACAGGTGGGTGGCAGTACTTC	CASSGTGGWQYF
TRBV4-3	TRBD1	TRBJ2-1	many	TGCGCCAGCAGCCTCCGGACAGGTTGGGATGAGCAGTTCTTC	CASSLRTGWDEQFF
TRBV29-1	-	TRBJ1-1	few	TGCAGCGTTCATCTCACTGAAGCTTTCTTT	CSVHLTEAFF
TRBV5-1	-	TRBJ2-4	-	TGCGCCAGCAGCTTGGACCCTCAAAACATTCAGTACTTC	CASSLDPQNIQYF
TRBV29-1	-	TRBJ1-2	-	TGCAGCGCGCGACAGGCTACGGAGGGCTACACCTTC	CSARQATEGYTF
TRBV30	-	TRBJ1-1	-	TGTGCCTGGAGTGTGGCGAACACTGAAGCTTTCTTT	CAWSVANTEAFF
TRBV30	TRBD1	TRBJ1-2	-	TGTGCCTGGAGTACGGACAGGGCGAACTATGGCTACACCTTC	CAWSTDRANYGYTF
TRBV18	-	TRBJ2-7	-	TGTGCCAGCTCACCCCGAGGAGGGGTGGGGTACGAGCAGTACTTC	CASSPRGGVGYEQYF
TRBV29-1	TRBD1	TRBJ2-5	-	TGCAGCGTTGAACCGGGACAGGGGAAAGTTGGGGAGACCCAGTACTTC	CSVEPGQGKVGETQYF
TRBV11-2	TRBD1	TRBJ2-2	-	TGTGCCAGCAGCCAGACAGGGTGGGGTACCGGGGAGCTGTTTTTT	CASSQTGWGTGELFF
TRBV4-3	-	TRBJ1-4	once	TGCGCCAGCAGCCAAGATGGGCGAGGGTCAAAACTGTTTTTT	CASSQDGRGSKLFF
TRBV7-2	-	TRBJ1-1	many	TGTGCCAGCAGCTCTGCAGGGATTCGGGTTTTCTTT	CASSSAGIRVFF
TRBV5-5	-	TRBJ2-2	-	TGTGCCAGCAGCGGGGGGGCCGCCGGCACCGGGGAGCTGTTTTTT	CASSGGAAGTGELFF
TRBV30	TRBD2	TRBJ2-3	-	TGTGCCTGGAGTGGGACTAGAAGGGTAGATACGCAGTATTTT	CAWSGTRRVDTQYF
TRBV2	TRBD2	TRBJ2-5	-	TGTGCCAGCAGAAAACTCGGGGGGGTCAAGGAGACCCAGTACTTC	CASRKLGGVKETQYF
TRBV27	-	TRBJ1-5	-	TGTGCCAGCAGTTTGGAGGGATTCGGGAATCAGCCCCAGCATTTT	CASSLEGFGNQPQHF
TRBV29-1	-	TRBJ2-1	-	TGCAGCGTTGGGCAACTGATGACGACCAATGAGCAGTTCTTC	CSVGQLMTTNEQFF
TRBV7-2	-	TRBJ1-2	-	TGTGCCAGCAGCCCCAGCCAGGGGTTCTATGGCTACACCTTC	CASSPSQGFYGYTF
TRBV9	-	TRBJ1-1	-	TGTGCCAGCAGCGTAACAGGGCACGGGGGGACTGAAGCTTTCTTT	CASSVTGHGGTEAFF